These T cell receptor beta chains were read from a single sample in a study of cytomegalovirus exposure and HLA in healthy donors. Clones were read by immunoSEQ multiplex PCR, and TCRdb kept only the in-frame ones, dropping some. Among about 140,000 clones listed, around four fifths were seen once. Sequenced: PBMCs. The source of these receptors is a woman aged 40 to 50 in good health and CMV-seronegative. Both conserved end residues are part of each CDR3. Fields, in order: D gene, clone size, J gene, V gene, CDR3 protein, CDR3 DNA. D genes are given only for firm matches. A row's size may be missing; if present it is once, few, many or a size class.

D gene: TRBD1
clone size: .
J gene: TRBJ2-3
V gene: TRBV5-1
CDR3 protein: CASSLVTGADTQYF
CDR3 DNA: TGCGCCAGCAGCTTGGTTACAGGGGCCGATACGCAGTATTTT

D gene: TRBD2
clone size: .
J gene: TRBJ2-3
V gene: TRBV2
CDR3 protein: CASNGRQGDTQYF
CDR3 DNA: TGTGCCAGCAACGGGAGGCAGGGAGATACGCAGTATTTT

D gene: TRBD1
clone size: .
J gene: TRBJ1-5
V gene: TRBV28
CDR3 protein: CASSLLGGQGKDQPQHF
CDR3 DNA: TGCGCCAGCAGTTTACTTGGGGGACAGGGGAAGGATCAGCCCCAGCATTTT

D gene: TRBD1
clone size: .
J gene: TRBJ2-7
V gene: TRBV5-8
CDR3 protein: CASSSQGATYEQYF
CDR3 DNA: TGTGCCAGCAGCTCGCAGGGGGCCACCTACGAGCAGTACTTC

D gene: TRBD2
clone size: once
J gene: TRBJ2-1
V gene: TRBV4-3
CDR3 protein: CASSQGPSGSSYNEQFF
CDR3 DNA: TGCGCCAGCAGCCAAGGGCCTAGCGGGAGCTCCTACAATGAGCAGTTCTTC

D gene: TRBD2
clone size: .
J gene: TRBJ2-7
V gene: TRBV27
CDR3 protein: CASSLLAGAYEQYF
CDR3 DNA: TGTGCCAGCAGTTTACTAGCGGGAGCGTACGAGCAGTACTTC

D gene: TRBD2
clone size: .
J gene: TRBJ2-7
V gene: TRBV14
CDR3 protein: CASSPRTSGSYEQYF
CDR3 DNA: TGTGCCAGCAGCCCTCGGACTAGCGGGAGTTACGAGCAGTACTTC

D gene: .
clone size: .
J gene: TRBJ2-1
V gene: TRBV10-3
CDR3 protein: CAIRDTSSYNEQFF
CDR3 DNA: TGTGCCATCCGGGACACGAGCTCCTACAATGAGCAGTTCTTC

D gene: TRBD1
clone size: .
J gene: TRBJ1-2
V gene: TRBV6-1
CDR3 protein: CASSELGDSHLYGYTF
CDR3 DNA: TGTGCCAGCAGTGAACTCGGGGACAGCCACCTCTATGGCTACACCTTC

D gene: .
clone size: .
J gene: TRBJ1-2
V gene: TRBV5-4
CDR3 protein: CASSLDRALSEGYTF
CDR3 DNA: TGTGCCAGCAGCTTGGACAGGGCCCTTTCAGAGGGCTACACCTTC

D gene: .
clone size: .
J gene: TRBJ2-1
V gene: TRBV9
CDR3 protein: CASSVDGRLNLYNEQFF
CDR3 DNA: TGTGCCAGCAGCGTAGATGGTCGGTTAAACCTTTACAATGAGCAGTTCTTC

D gene: .
clone size: once
J gene: TRBJ2-3
V gene: TRBV4-2
CDR3 protein: CASSQDYRRNASTDTQYF
CDR3 DNA: TGTGCCAGCAGCCAAGATTATCGGAGGAACGCTAGCACAGATACGCAGTATTTT

D gene: .
clone size: .
J gene: TRBJ2-5
V gene: TRBV4-3
CDR3 protein: CASSSRSSFQETQYF
CDR3 DNA: TGCGCCAGCAGCTCGCGTTCTTCATTCCAAGAGACCCAGTACTTC

D gene: .
clone size: .
J gene: TRBJ1-4
V gene: TRBV7-6
CDR3 protein: CASSIGTRGNHEKLFF
CDR3 DNA: TGTGCCAGCAGCATCGGCACAAGGGGAAACCATGAAAAACTGTTTTTT

D gene: TRBD1
clone size: .
J gene: TRBJ1-2
V gene: TRBV4-3
CDR3 protein: CASSLQGVGYTF
CDR3 DNA: TGCGCCAGCAGCCTACAGGGGGTCGGCTACACCTTC

D gene: .
clone size: once
J gene: TRBJ1-1
V gene: TRBV5-4
CDR3 protein: CASSSKSGDTEAFF
CDR3 DNA: TGTGCCAGCAGCTCGAAATCAGGGGACACTGAAGCTTTCTTT